This T cell receptor beta chain was obtained from a study of graft-versus-host responses after intestinal transplantation. Study-level information: Anti-thymocyte globulin was used for induction in all recipients, who then took tacrolimus and steroids for roughly 3 years.

Whole-study results and caveats: Researchers found GvH clones in recipient marrow, and some showed up first in ileum or blood. Across patients carrying graft-donor T cell macrochimerism, allografts held high graft-versus-host to host-versus-graft clonal ratios.

Sequencing was performed with immunoSEQ multiplex PCR; in TCRdb, only in-frame clones are kept and a portion is missing. The sample has fewer than 15,000 clones, approximately 70% seen once. Germline V lookup: CDR1 KGHSH, CDR2 LQKENI. J lost 7 bases, V lost 3 bases, and 0 bases had no gene match. This CDR3 region has 13 residues. Comments on this clone: What it binds is unknown.

From the graft tissue, intraepithelial and lamina propria lymphocytes were released through processing. This rearrangement joins TRBV18 to TRBJ1-4; 9 bases fit TRBD1. The sequencing used ileum tissue, collected around 98 weeks after intestinal transplantation. This TCR derives from a human patient who received an intestinal transplant, so some T cells may come from the graft donor. In DNA form, the CDR3 reads TGTGCCAGCTCACCGGACAGGGGTGAAAAACTGTTTTTT. Its protein is CASSPDRGEKLFF.